Listed below are T cell receptor beta chains from one sample, sequenced in a study of PD-1 blockade in classical Hodgkin lymphoma. The protocol was immunoSEQ multiplex PCR, while the TCRdb copy is restricted to in-frame clones and leaves out a portion. The sample carries more than 20,000 clones, around 70% recorded once. The source material was peripheral blood mononuclear cells (PBMCs), sampled before the second cycle of nivolumab. The receptors were sampled from a human donor with classical Hodgkin lymphoma. The CDR3 runs from the conserved cysteine through the conserved F or W. D genes are given only for firm matches. Expanded clones get a size class; other rows say once, few or many, or leave the size out.

NA	TRBJ2-2	NA	TRBV18	TGTGCCAGCTCACCTAGGGCGGGACAGAACACCGGGGAGCTGTTTTTT	CASSPRAGQNTGELFF
NA	TRBJ2-7	NA	TRBV7-2	TGTGCCAGCAGCCCGCCGGAAGGTATCGAGCAGTACTTC	CASSPPEGIEQYF
TRBD1	TRBJ2-2	NA	TRBV4-2	TGTGCCAGCAGCCAAGATCTGGGCAGGGGGCGTACCGGGGAGCTGTTTTTT	CASSQDLGRGRTGELFF
NA	TRBJ2-5	few	TRBV20-1	TGCAGTTCTACTCGGGCGGGGACCCAGTACTTC	CSSTRAGTQYF
NA	TRBJ1-2	NA	TRBV28	TGTGCCAGCAGTTTGAATGGGAGGAAGGGTGGCTACACCTTC	CASSLNGRKGGYTF
NA	TRBJ2-5	NA	TRBV30	TGTGCCTGGAATACAGGACAAGAGACCCAGTACTTC	CAWNTGQETQYF
NA	TRBJ1-2	medium-sized	TRBV6-5	TGTGCCAGCAGTTATAGGTCCGAAGGATATGGCTACACCTTC	CASSYRSEGYGYTF
NA	TRBJ2-6	NA	TRBV5-1	TGCGCCAGCAGCACAGTTGGACAGGGAGGGCTTGGGGCCAACGTCCTGACTTTC	CASSTVGQGGLGANVLTF
TRBD2	TRBJ2-5	NA	TRBV5-1	TGCGCCACCCATAACTCTGGACTAGCTGAGCAAGAGACCCAGTACTTC	CATHNSGLAEQETQYF
TRBD2	TRBJ2-3	few	TRBV28	TGTGCCAGCAACCTTAGCGGGGGGGCCCGACATACGCAGTATTTT	CASNLSGGARHTQYF
NA	TRBJ1-1	few	TRBV5-1	TGCGCCAGCAGCTTGGTCGATCGGACTGAAGCTTTCTTT	CASSLVDRTEAFF
NA	TRBJ2-7	NA	TRBV28	TGTGCCAGCAGTTTATTTCCCATACTGGAGCAGTACTTC	CASSLFPILEQYF
NA	TRBJ2-3	NA	TRBV29-1	TGCAGCGTTGACGACTGGGCGGGCGCAGATACGCAGTATTTT	CSVDDWAGADTQYF
NA	TRBJ2-2	few	TRBV6-5	TGTGCCACCATGGACAGCGCCACCGGGGAGCTGTTTTTT	CATMDSATGELFF
NA	TRBJ2-2	once	TRBV7-2	TGTGCCAGCAGCCCCCGGTTGGACACCGGGGAGCTGTTTTTT	CASSPRLDTGELFF
NA	TRBJ1-5	NA	TRBV6-5	TGTGCCAGCAGGGCGGACTTCAATCAGCCCCAGCATTTT	CASRADFNQPQHF
TRBD1	TRBJ2-3	few	TRBV6-5	TGTGCCAGCAGTTACTCGGGACAGGGGGGCACAGATACGCAGTATTTT	CASSYSGQGGTDTQYF
NA	TRBJ1-2	NA	TRBV19	TGTGCCAGTCAAAATAGGCAGGGAAGTGACTATGGCTACACCTTC	CASQNRQGSDYGYTF
TRBD1	TRBJ2-7	NA	TRBV28	TGTGCCAGCACTCACTACCGGGACAGGGTGTACGAGCAGTACTTC	CASTHYRDRVYEQYF
NA	TRBJ2-5	NA	TRBV6-6	TGTGCCAGCAGTTACTTAACAGGGTCTATGGAGACCCAGTACTTC	CASSYLTGSMETQYF
NA	TRBJ1-4	few	TRBV28	TGTGCCAGCCGCCTAGGGGGGCGCGGTGAAAAACTGTTTTTT	CASRLGGRGEKLFF
TRBD1	TRBJ1-5	NA	TRBV28	TGTGCCAGCAGACTACCCCAGGGGGCACAGCCCCAGCATTTT	CASRLPQGAQPQHF
NA	TRBJ2-7	NA	TRBV7-2	TGTGCCAGCAGCCTGCAAACTCCGGGTGGGGAGCAGTACTTC	CASSLQTPGGEQYF
TRBD2	TRBJ2-7	NA	TRBV5-4	TGTGCCAGCAGCTTGGGGGGGGGTACCCATAATGAGCAGTACTTC	CASSLGGGTHNEQYF
NA	TRBJ2-7	NA	TRBV29-1	TGCAGCGTTGAATCCGGCGAGCAGTACTTC	CSVESGEQYF
NA	TRBJ1-6	once	TRBV5-6	TGTGCCAGCAGCTTGTTCGAACTGGGGTCACCCCTCCACTTT	CASSLFELGSPLHF
NA	TRBJ1-5	few	TRBV5-1	TGCGCCAGCAGCCCGCACCCGGTGGGATACGCTAACTCGGGGCCCCAGCATTTT	CASSPHPVGYANSGPQHF
NA	TRBJ2-5	NA	TRBV9	TGTGCCAGCAGCGTAGGCCGTTTTCAAGAGACCCAGTACTTC	CASSVGRFQETQYF
TRBD1	TRBJ1-5	NA	TRBV18	TGTGCCAGCTCACCGGGGCAGGGGGCTGTCAATCAGCCCCAGCATTTT	CASSPGQGAVNQPQHF
NA	TRBJ1-1	NA	TRBV29-1	TGCAGCGTCCGTGGACAGTTGTCTAGGGTGAACACTGAAGCTTTCTTT	CSVRGQLSRVNTEAFF
TRBD1	TRBJ2-1	NA	TRBV5-1	TGCGCCAGCAGCAGCGGACAGGGGCCGTACAATGAGCAGTTCTTC	CASSSGQGPYNEQFF